The 9 T cell receptor beta chains given below trace back to one sample, sequenced in a study of post-analysis software for immune sequencing data. Findings and caveats of the study: Compared with controls, patients had more of about 5 TRBV segments, including TRBV5-6, TRBV5-1 and TRBV20-1.

No antigen has been assigned to these receptors. TCR beta cDNA libraries had unique molecular identifiers. TCRdb used MiXCR to reprocess the PCR reads, holding one entry per CDR3 protein. Among about 460,000 distinct CDR3 sequences listed, approximately 45% were seen once. The sample comprised blood. These TCRs come from a girl between 10 and 17 years old with multiple sclerosis.

The chain recombines TRBV7-6 with TRBJ2-5; 8 nucleotides align to TRBD1. V was clipped by 5 bases and J by 5 bases; unmatched bases: 7. Germline-derived CDR1 and CDR2 are SGHVS and FNYEAQ. This CDR3 is 14 amino acids long. CDR3: CASSRDRFVETQYF. CDR3 DNA: TGTGCCAGCAGCCGGGACAGGTTTGTGGAGACCCAGTACTTC. Looking up the rest from reference TRBV7-6 and TRBJ2-5 gives the full variable domain: GAGVSQSPRYKVTKRGQDVALRCDPISGHVSLYWYRQALGQGPEFLTYFNYEAQQDKSGLPNDRFSAERPEGSISTLTIQRTEQRDSAMYRCASSRDRFVETQYFGPGTRLLVL.

The rearrangement uses TRBV11-3 and TRBJ2-7; 9 nucleotides match TRBD1. V was pared by 5 bases and J by 2 bases, with 4 bases of the junction left unmatched. The germline gives CDR1 SGHNT, CDR2 YENEEA. The CDR3 is made up of 14 amino acids. This CDR3 reads CASSGQGLTYEQYF. In DNA, the CDR3 is TGTGCCAGCAGCGGACAGGGGTTAACCTACGAGCAGTACTTC. Using reference TRBV11-3 and TRBJ2-7 for the parts outside the CDR3, the full variable domain is EAGVVQSPRYKIIEKKQPVAFWCNPISGHNTLYWYLQNLGQGPELLIRYENEEAVDDSQLPKDRFSAERLKGVDSTLKIQPAELGDSAVYLCASSGQGLTYEQYFGPGTRLTVT.

This clonotype was seen a handful of times. This chain links TRBV20-1 with TRBJ2-1, with TRBD2 matching over 10 bases. The CDR3 has 17 amino acids. Germline trimming cut 1 base from V and 0 bases from J; bases unmatched to any gene: 6. Germline V gene sequence: CDR1 DFQATT, CDR2 SNEGSKA (reference sequence). CDR3 DNA sequence: TGCAGTGCTAGAGTGGCTAGCGGGAGAAGCTCCTACAATGAGCAGTTCTTC. Its translation: CSARVASGRSSYNEQFF.

The chain joins TRBV20-1 to TRBJ2-5; D might be TRBD2 (5 bases). This CDR3 is built from 16 residues. Trimming removed 6 bases at V and 0 bases at J, with 20 bases between. Per germline, CDR1 DFQATT and CDR2 SNEGSKA (reference sequence). Here the CDR3 DNA reads TGCAGTGCGCTAGACGGTCTAGCAAAGTACCAAGAGACCCAGTACTTC. This gives the protein CSALDGLAKYQETQYF.

This clonotype came up a few times. The chain recombines TRBV12-3 or TRBV12-4 with TRBJ2-4; D call uncertain. The assigned J gene may be wrong: the sequence end matches TRBJ2-7 better. The CDR3 spans 13 residues. For the CDR3, the DNA is TGTGCCAGCAGTTCCCAGGTCGGGTACGAGCAGTACTTC. The encoded protein is CASSSQVGYEQYF.

This clonotype was seen once. One end of the junction fails to match germline, which may point to a read error. The rearrangement links TRBV6-2 or TRBV6-3 to TRBJ2-5, with a weak D call TRBD2 (6 bases). CDR1 MNHEY and CDR2 SVGEGT come from the germline V gene. The CDR3 consists of 15 residues. Here the CDR3 DNA reads TGTGCCAGCAGCTACTCAATCGGGAGTCAAGAGACCCAGTACTTC. Translating gives CASSYSIGSQETQYF.

This chain uses TRBV20-1 with TRBJ2-1; the D call may be TRBD1 or TRBD2 (7 bases each). Germline V gene sequence: CDR1 DFQATT, CDR2 SNEGSKA (reference sequence). Between the trimmed V and J ends, which lost 5 bases and 5 bases, there was a span of 16 bases. The CDR3 spans 14 residues. The DNA for the CDR3 is TGCAGTGCTGAGGGGGCGGGAGTAAACAATGAGCAGTTCTTC. As protein: CSAEGAGVNNEQFF.

Worth noting for this clonotype: This may stem from a read error, because a much larger clone lies one nucleotide away. The CDR3 loop reads CSARGGGALEEPFF. CDR3 coding DNA: TGCAGTGCTAGAGGAGGTGGAGCCCTAGAGGAGCCGTTCTTC. The chain employs TRBV20-1 and TRBJ2-1; D not certain. The CDR3 extends over 14 amino acids. In germline, CDR1 is DFQATT, CDR2 SNEGSKA (reference sequence).

V gene TRBV12-3 or TRBV12-4 combines with J gene TRBJ2-3, with D tentatively TRBD2 (5 bases). V dropped 3 bases and J dropped 2 bases, with 9 bases sitting between them. This CDR3 is 14 amino acids long. CDR3 residues: CASSFEGNTDTQYF. The CDR3 bases are TGTGCCAGCAGTTTTGAGGGCAACACAGATACGCAGTATTTT.